The source of this T cell receptor (beta chain) is a study of CD8+ T cells in alopecia areata. Findings and limits, study-wide: Many expanded lesional clones stayed in scalp and blood while on tofacitinib.

Points on this clone: Its cognate antigen is unknown.

TCR sequencing used cDNA made by reverse transcription of extracted RNA. The protocol was immunoSEQ multiplex PCR, while the TCRdb copy is restricted to in-frame clones and leaves out a portion. This sample has under 150,000 clones, with 56% found just once. From germline, CDR1 is SEHNR and CDR2 FQNEAQ (reference sequence). This CDR3 comprises 16 residues. Between the trimmed V and J ends, which lost 3 bases and 6 bases, there was a span of 15 bases. Treatment here: oral pan-JAK inhibitor, 5-10 mg twice daily. The investigators collected lesional scalp punch biopsies and peripheral blood from alopecia areata patients. Sorting of PBMCs yielded the CD4+ and CD8+ T cells.

The TCR was taken from a human donor with alopecia areata. The chain joins TRBV7-9 to TRBJ1-6, with D unresolved. Here the sequenced sample was CD4+ T cells sorted from blood, taken at week 24, from a patient treated with tofacitinib. The CDR3 loop is CASSFYRSQINSPLHF. DNA for the CDR3: TGTGCCAGCAGCTTCTATCGGTCTCAAATTAATTCACCCCTCCACTTT.